This T cell receptor (beta chain) came from a study of T cell changes during pregnancy in multiple sclerosis. The CDR3 sequence is 14 residues long. Deletions cut 4 bases from V and 3 bases from J, with 12 bases between. Germline V gene sequence: CDR1 MNHEY, CDR2 SVGAGI. The method was immunoSEQ multiplex PCR; TCRdb's version includes in-frame clones alone and lacks a portion of them. The repertoire includes 25,000 to 30,000 clones, roughly nine tenths of them detected once, and 0.6% to 0.9% sits in the top ten. The chain uses TRBV6-5 and TRBJ1-1; no clear D. This clonotype was sampled from a female donor with multiple sclerosis, enrolled in a pregnancy study. The specimen was CD4+ T cells from peripheral blood mononuclear cells, collected in the first trimester of pregnancy. CDR3 protein: CASSLVFRDTEAFF. The CDR3 bases are TGTGCCAGCAGTTTGGTTTTCCGAGACACTGAAGCTTTCTTT.